This TCR beta chain was sequenced in a study of beta chain features in type 1 diabetes (dated by TCRdb to the late 2010s). The study in broad terms: Mean age, gender distribution, total cell number and subset yield did not differ between patients and healthy donors. A total of some 110 million sorted cells were examined across all samples, and the number of cells per subset was strongly correlated with RNA yield. The study compared the TCRB repertoires of sorted circulating CD4+ T cell subsets in recently diagnosed type 1 diabetes patients with those in matched healthy donors. Whereas all 30 or so donors provided naive and central memory subsets, regulatory and stem cell-like memory subsets were isolated from just 8 patients and roughly eight healthy donors. Paper-wide results and their limitations: A moderate but significant shortening of TCRB CDR3 length was observed in type 1 diabetes patients in all four CD4+ subsets. At VDJ recombination sites, type 1 diabetes patients had fewer insertions and more deleted nucleotides, which implies abnormalities in thymic rearrangement. HLA sub-analyses involved small numbers of individuals, so any influence of HLA type on TCRB rearrangement remained unresolved. PCR might favor shorter templates, but patient and control samples were amplified and corrected together, so any skew would affect both groups equally. Naive, central memory and regulatory TCRB repertoires appeared to be more alike among patients than among healthy donors. Sequencing cDNA rather than genomic DNA could over-represent highly expressing activated cells, although activation and CD3 levels did not differ between groups.

All of the isolated RNA was reverse transcribed with the High Capacity cDNA Reverse Transcription Kit, so expressed TCRB transcripts were sequenced. Deep immunoSEQ sequencing was performed on naive, central memory and regulatory T cell samples, with an average of around 3.4 million total reads per sample. Sorted cells were lysed in RLT buffer, and RNA was extracted using DNase-treated RNeasy Micro or Mini kits according to cell number. To prevent cross-contamination, each cell subset was processed individually, whereas patient and healthy donor samples were processed jointly. Using the immunoSEQ multiplex PCR, TCRB sequences were amplified from cDNA into 87-bp fragments spanning the CDR3 region. Sequencing of the amplicons was performed on the Illumina HiSeq platform. Turning to the authors' computational methods: PCR bias was corrected computationally using synthetic template baselines, and reads within Hamming distance 2 were collapsed, with unmergeable singletons discarded. By aligning reads against IMGT, V, D and J genes, CDR3 length, and insertions or deletions at six rearrangement sites were assigned. Within each subset, clonotype counts were normalized to the number of sorted cells before true diversity and Gini coefficients were calculated with the tcR R package. Repertoire sharing was quantified using the overlap coefficient calculated on TCRB nucleotide sequences. As a proxy for the pre-selection repertoire, out-of-frame TCRB sequences from naive cells were analyzed. Sourced from immuneACCESS, this table was stored by TCRdb with only in-frame sequences that have V and J called. A share of the clones is absent; for the studies checked, an unresolved V gene accounts for under half, and the remainder has no known explanation. That table furnishes V, J and clone size, whereas the DNA furnished D and trimming. This sample comprises more than 200,000 clones, 15% to 20% of them detected only once. Together, the top ten hold 0.065% to 0.1% of the sample.

Regarding this clone: Its binding antigen is unknown. The sample holds no much larger clone one base away, and base qualities are not on file.

Each donor gave one peripheral blood draw, averaging approximately 0.12 L, which was collected into heparinised tubes. A BD FACSAria II was used to sort naive, central memory, regulatory and stem cell-like memory CD4+ T cells with a panel that included CD45RO, CCR7, CD25, CD127, CD95 and CD27. A purity above 98% was achieved for all sorted populations. PBMCs were isolated right away by Lymphoprep density gradient centrifugation and were stained directly, without culture. So that batch effects would be minimized, each experiment stained and sorted samples in pairs, pairing one healthy donor with one patient. Reading from cysteine to phenylalanine, the CDR3 counts 13 amino acids. Only the CDR3 DNA stays, 39 bases, in frame from base 1. The V and J ends are trimmed by 0 bases and 6 bases, leaving 10 bases between them. CDR1 is given as SGDLS and CDR2 as YYNGEE, both from the germline V gene.

This chain is built from TRBV9 and TRBJ2-7; the D segment cannot be called with confidence. Sequences were obtained from naive CD4+ T cells from blood. The cell subset or site label, as the study defines it: true naive CD4+ T cells. The clonotype originates from a man aged 25 to 40 with type 1 diabetes. The sequenced DNA is TGTGCCAGCAGCGTAGAAACTTTAGGCGAGCAGTACTTC. It specifies CASSVETLGEQYF. The entire variable domain, with the stretches around the CDR3 drawn from the reference TRBV9 and TRBJ2-7 proteins, is DSGVTQTPKHLITATGQRVTLRCSPRSGDLSVYWYQQSLDQGLQFLIQYYNGEERAKGNILERFSAQQFPDLHSELNLSSLELGDSALYFCASSVETLGEQYFGPGTRLTVT.